Presented here are 20 T cell receptor beta chains from one specimen sequenced in a study of lymphopenia after photon versus proton radiotherapy. Clones were sequenced by immunoSEQ multiplex PCR, and TCRdb holds only the in-frame ones, with some missing. The table records about 24,000 clones, around 85% of them present only once. The input for sequencing was peripheral blood, taken from a patient treated with photon-based radiotherapy. The receptors stem from a man in his sixties with pancreatic cancer.

This clone occurred once. The DNA of the CDR3 is TGTGCCAGCAGCCGGATAAGACAGGGGTTTCGACGGGGCTACAATGAGCAGTTCTTC. Protein: CASSRIRQGFRRGYNEQFF. V usage is TRBV7-9 and J usage is TRBJ2-1; 8 nucleotides agree with TRBD1. Germline V lookup: CDR1 SEHNR, CDR2 FQNEAQ (reference sequence). CDR3 length: 19 amino acids. V lost 5 bases to trimming and J lost 3 bases; unmatched junction nucleotides: 18.

V is TRBV5-4 and J is TRBJ2-5; 9 bases map to TRBD1. Germline CDR1 SGHNT, CDR2 YYREEE (reference sequence). With V trimmed by 4 bases and J by 5 bases, 9 bases remained unmatched. The CDR3 contains 15 residues. Here the CDR3 DNA reads TGTGCCAGCAGCACGACAGGGGGAGTTGGGGAGACCCAGTACTTC. It specifies CASSTTGGVGETQYF.

CDR3 sequence (DNA): TGTGCCAGCAGCCGGTATGTAACCTACGAGCAGTACTTC. Its protein product is CASSRYVTYEQYF. J is TRBJ2-7 and V is TRBV5-6; D is ambiguous. CDR1 SGHDT and CDR2 YYEEEE come from the germline V gene. Trimming took off 4 bases at V and 2 bases at J, with 10 bases between the two ends. This CDR3 contains 13 residues.

This chain connects TRBV19 to TRBJ2-3; 8 bases match TRBD1. Germline CDR1 reads LNHDA; CDR2 reads SQIVND (reference sequence). The V and J ends lost 8 bases and 6 bases, in that order; junction bases with no gene match: 13. CDR3 size: 15 residues. As DNA, the CDR3 is TGTGCCAGTCGTGGGGGGACAGGCAAGCGGGATACGCAGTATTTT. It encodes CASRGGTGKRDTQYF.

This clone was seen a handful of times. The rearrangement uses TRBV9 and TRBJ1-6; a possible D gene is TRBD1 (5 bases). Germline CDR1 SGDLS, CDR2 YYNGEE. The CDR3 loop spans 13 amino acids. V was shortened by 6 bases and J by 6 bases, with 10 bases between the two germline ends. CDR3 region: CASTGTVNSPLHF. DNA of the CDR3: TGTGCCAGCACTGGGACGGTTAATTCACCCCTCCACTTT.

V gene TRBV6-5 combines with J gene TRBJ2-1; D unclear. The ends were cut back, 2 bases at V and 5 bases at J, with 7 bases in the middle. This CDR3 spans 13 amino acids. Germline V gene sequence: CDR1 MNHEY, CDR2 SVGAGI. The CDR3 DNA reads as TGTGCCAGCAGTTACATAGGGAACAATGAGCAGTTCTTC. Translating it yields CASSYIGNNEQFF.

The chain couples TRBV7-6 to TRBJ2-2; D is uncertain. This CDR3 spans 16 amino acids. The germline V gene has CDR1 SGHVS and CDR2 FNYEAQ. The V end lost 3 bases, the J end lost 1 base, and 12 bases lay between the germline ends. The chain's CDR3 is CASSFFGALNTGELFF. CDR3 bases: TGTGCCAGCAGCTTTTTTGGTGCATTGAACACCGGGGAGCTGTTTTTT. The full variable domain, with the rest looked up from reference TRBV7-6 and TRBJ2-2, is GAGVSQSPRYKVTKRGQDVALRCDPISGHVSLYWYRQALGQGPEFLTYFNYEAQQDKSGLPNDRFSAERPEGSISTLTIQRTEQRDSAMYRCASSFFGALNTGELFFGEGSRLTVL.

This clone showed up just once. The chain uses TRBV4-3 and TRBJ1-1, with D unclear. The CDR3 totals 15 residues. Trimming stripped 0 bases from V and 6 bases from J, with 14 bases between. Germline CDR1 LGHNA, CDR2 YSLEER. CDR3 sequence reads: CASSQDRLGEAEAFF. The CDR3 DNA reads as TGCGCCAGCAGCCAAGATCGACTCGGGGAGGCTGAAGCTTTCTTT.

CDR3 region: CASSIGGPIYGYTF. CDR3 DNA sequence: TGTGCCAGTAGTATAGGCGGACCGATCTATGGCTACACCTTC. The rearrangement uses TRBV19 and TRBJ1-2; D remains unclear. This CDR3 has 14 amino acids. Trimming cost V 1 base and J 4 bases, with 10 bases left between them. The germline gives CDR1 LNHDA, CDR2 SQIVND (reference sequence).

The chain combines TRBV2 with TRBJ2-4; no firm D call. Germline CDR1 SNHLY, CDR2 FYNNEI. The CDR3 loop spans 13 amino acids. Between the trimmed V and J ends, which lost 1 base and 2 bases, there was a span of 3 bases. The chain's CDR3 is CASSEGTKNIQYF. CDR3 nucleotides: TGTGCCAGCAGTGAAGGGACCAAAAACATTCAGTACTTC.

This clone was observed a few times. The V call is TRBV7-8, the J call TRBJ2-5; 10 bases are a match to TRBD2. This CDR3 is 16 amino acids long. Germline assignment: CDR1 SGHVS and CDR2 FQNEAQ. Trimming at V came to 1 base and at J to 4 bases, leaving 6 bases not matched to a gene. In DNA, the CDR3 is TGTGCCAGCAGCTTAGGAGTTCCTAGCGGGGGAGAGACCCAGTACTTC. It specifies CASSLGVPSGGETQYF.

The genes are TRBV10-3 and TRBJ2-7; TRBD1 might be the D (5 bases). V lost 5 bases to trimming and J lost 1 base, with 15 bases between them. The CDR3 runs 15 residues. The V gene's germline CDR1 is ENHRY and CDR2 SYGVKD. The DNA for the CDR3 is TGTGCCATCAGTCTTAATCCAGGGTTGTCCTACGAGCAGTACTTC. Encoded protein: CAISLNPGLSYEQYF.

The V and J genes are TRBV21-1 and TRBJ2-7; the DNA was not compared with TRBD1, the D call given in the table. TRBV21-1 is classified as a pseudogene. This CDR3 is built from 16 residues. The CDR3 sequence is CASSPRKGQVLIEQYF. CDR3 bases: TGTGCCAGCAGCCCCCGAAAAGGACAGGTCCTTATCGAGCAGTACTTC.

Written as DNA, the CDR3 is TGTGCCTGGAGCCCCGAGGGCGGGGGCACTGAAGCTTTCTTT. It codes for CAWSPEGGGTEAFF. V and J are TRBV30 and TRBJ1-1; D might be TRBD1 (5 bases). Trimming took off 3 bases at V and 4 bases at J, with 15 bases between the two ends. The CDR3 has 14 amino acids. The germline gives CDR1 GTSNPN, CDR2 SVGIG (reference sequence).

The chain has TRBV9 and TRBJ2-5; 12 bases match TRBD2. Trimming cost V 4 bases and J 1 base; bases outside gene matches: 5. The germline V gene encodes CDR1 SGDLS and CDR2 YYNGEE. The length of the CDR3 is 16 residues. CDR3 nucleotide sequence: TGTGCCAGCAGCCCTAGCGGGGGGGCTCGCCAAGAGACCCAGTACTTC. Its protein is CASSPSGGARQETQYF.

The chain recombines TRBV4-2 with TRBJ2-1; the match to TRBD2 covers 10 bases. The CDR3 consists of 15 residues. The J segment lost 2 bases and the V segment lost 5 bases, leaving 3 bases of the junction unmatched. The germline gives CDR1 LGHNA, CDR2 YNFKEQ. The CDR3: CASSSLAGAYNEQFF. CDR3 in DNA: TGTGCCAGCAGCTCGCTAGCGGGGGCCTACAATGAGCAGTTCTTC.

The J gene is TRBJ2-1, the V gene TRBV5-1; 8 bases map to TRBD2. The ends lost 2 bases at V and 7 bases at J; junction bases unmatched: 8. Germline V gene lookup returns CDR1 SGHRS and CDR2 YFSETQ. The CDR3 covers 15 residues. CDR3 loop: CASSLLAGGFNEQFF. The CDR3 nucleotides are TGCGCCAGCAGCTTACTCGCGGGGGGATTTAATGAGCAGTTCTTC.

The chain couples TRBV7-2 to TRBJ1-5; D unresolved. V lost 3 bases and J lost 3, with 3 bases in between. CDR1 is SGHTA, CDR2 FQGNSA, per germline. This CDR3 is 12 amino acids long. The DNA of the CDR3 is TGTGCCAGCAGCTTTTACAATCAGCCCCAGCATTTT. It is translated as CASSFYNQPQHF.

The V and J genes are TRBV7-3 and TRBJ2-4, with D perhaps matching TRBD1 (6 bases). The CDR3 has 16 amino acids. V was shortened by 0 bases and J by 9 bases, with 18 bases between the two germline ends. CDR1 and CDR2 (germline): SGHTA, FQGTGA. The CDR3 here is CASSLTPGTPIAIQYF. The DNA of the CDR3 is TGTGCCAGCAGCTTAACTCCAGGGACACCAATCGCCATTCAGTACTTC. The entire variable domain, with the rest obtained from reference TRBV7-3 and TRBJ2-4, is as follows: GAGVSQTPSNKVTEKGKYVELRCDPISGHTALYWYRQSLGQGPEFLIYFQGTGAADDSGLPNDRFFAVRPEGSVSTLKIQRTERGDSAVYLCASSLTPGTPIAIQYFGAGTRLSVL.

The chain uses TRBV4-1 and TRBJ2-7; 15 nucleotides line up with TRBD2. Germline CDR1 is MGHRA and CDR2 is YSYEKL. The junction had 6 bases not matched to a gene; V was cut back by 3 bases and J by 12 bases. The CDR3 is 14 residues long. The CDR3 DNA reads TGCGCCAGCAGCCAGGGACTAGCGGGGGGTAGACGGTACTTC. This encodes CASSQGLAGGRRYF.